Here is one T cell receptor (beta chain) with its context. The antigen is undetermined. The CDR3 is made up of 16 amino acids. The ends lost 4 bases at V and 3 bases at J; junction bases unmatched: 7. From germline, CDR1 is SQVTM and CDR2 ANQGSEA. These data belong to a study of shared clonotypes between healthy human individuals. Whole-study context: Per donor, three plates held CD4 naive cells, three held CD4 memory, two held CD8 naive and one held CD8 memory.

Caucasian adults living in Nashville, Tennessee, provided all samples. CD45RO+ cells went into CD8 memory alongside CCR7-negative CD45RA+ TemRA cells. Broader study findings: Memory subsets generally showed smaller estimated richness than naive subsets did.

TCRdb's copy holds only in-frame clones and misses some; the assay was immunoSEQ multiplex PCR. Of about 380,000 clones in the sample, 96% are singletons; the top ten hold about 0.32%. The chain links TRBV29-1 to TRBJ1-5, with TRBD1 matching 12 bases. Sequenced: memory CD8+ T cells sorted from blood. The subset denotes: CD45RO+ cells pooled with CCR7-negative TemRA cells. This TCR came from a man aged 25-45 years in good health. Here the CDR3 reads CSVGGTGGAYNQPQHF. The CDR3 nucleotides read TGCAGCGTTGGTGGGACAGGGGGCGCCTACAATCAGCCCCAGCATTTT. The whole variable domain, remainder taken from reference TRBV29-1 and TRBJ1-5, is SAVISQKPSRDICQRGTSLTIQCQVDSQVTMMFWYRQQPGQSLTLIATANQGSEATYESGFVIDKFPISRPNLTFSTLTVSNMSPEDSSIYLCSVGGTGGAYNQPQHFGDGTRLSIL.